The sequence of this T cell receptor beta chain was determined in a study of CXCR3-negative and CXCR3-positive naive CD8 T cells. Study results and limitations: Diversity was high in both naive subsets and much lower in memory cells. TRB CDR3s of CXCR3-positive naive cells were more hydrophobic than those of CXCR3-negative naive cells. Similar TRBV-TRBJ usage characterized naive CXCR3-negative and CXCR3-positive cells; memory cells differed. Cryopreservation partially decreased CXCR3 expression, and most assays used fresh PBMCs.

Details on this clonotype: Its antigen remains unknown.

Those CD8+ T cells considered naive were CD45RO-CCR7+CD27+CD95-. 5' RACE that incorporated UMI labels was used to prepare the TRB cDNA libraries. TCRdb reprocessed the 5' RACE reads and keeps a single row for each CDR3 protein, giving no DNA. The sample totals over 100,000 distinct CDR3 sequences. Material for sequencing was naive CXCR3+ CD8+ T cells from blood. The subset is: CD45RO-CCR7+CD27+CD95- naive CD8+ T cells expressing CXCR3 (TNR3+). The clonotype was recovered from a human donor in good health. Some clones in this sample may be carry-over from other donors' samples.

The CDR3 is CASSLTDTYEQYF. V usage is TRBV11-1 and J usage is TRBJ2-7. This CDR3 has 13 amino acids. Per germline, CDR1 SGHAT and CDR2 FQDESV (reference sequence).